This TCR beta chain was identified in a study of blood T cell repertoires in COVID-19. Study background: Specimens from acute and convalescent COVID-19 originated in the United States, Italy and Spain. The cDNA or gDNA used as material had been derived from T cells, B-cell-depleted T cells, or PBMCs.

Original handling: Reference gene primer amplification yielded estimated nucleated cell counts. TCRdb keeps only in-frame clones here, not all; method: immunoSEQ multiplex PCR. The DNA gave D and trimming, while V, J and clone size come from that table. The data show 150,000 to 200,000 clones, more than 80% seen once. The CDR3 spans 15 residues. V lost 6 bases and J lost 4; bases outside the gene matches: 6. Germline V gives CDR1 MDHEN, CDR2 SYDVKM. Enrollment of patients from Seattle took place during active infection, with longitudinal follow-up. This rearrangement joins TRBV28 to TRBJ2-1; TRBD2 aligns across 10 bases. Sequences were obtained from peripheral blood. The TCR comes from a woman at least 80 years old with COVID-19, enrolled during active disease. CDR3 sequence: CASSPASGRYNEQFF. The DNA of the CDR3 is TGTGCCAGCAGCCCTGCTAGCGGGAGATACAATGAGCAGTTCTTC.